This TCR beta chain was identified in a study of cytomegalovirus exposure and HLA in healthy donors. Study-level results: A later analysis linked a missense variant in DCLRE1C to the trimming of TCR beta V and J genes.

In the PCR, 60 Vbeta and 13 Jbeta primers were used. The data were produced by immunoSEQ multiplex PCR, yet TCRdb's version contains in-frame clones alone and is incomplete. The data show about 140,000 clones, 60% to 80% seen once. This CDR3 region has 15 residues. Germline V CDR1 and CDR2: ENHRY, SYGVKD. Unmatched junction bases numbered 9, after V lost 3 bases and J lost 8 bases. About this clone: Its antigen is not known.

The sequencing input was PBMCs. The rearrangement uses TRBV10-3 and TRBJ1-4, with 7 bases aligning to TRBD1. This clonotype was sampled from a middle-aged woman in good health and CMV-seronegative. In DNA form, the CDR3 reads TGTGCCATCAGTGACGACAGGGCGAAGGGAGAAAAACTGTTTTTT. As protein: CAISDDRAKGEKLFF.